This T cell receptor beta chain was sequenced for a study of T-cell reconstitution after alpha-beta-depleted transplantation in children. For TCRbeta, the library was prepared with unique molecular identifiers. One entry per CDR3 protein, called by TCRdb with MiXCR from the PCR reads. The data hold roughly 500,000 distinct CDR3 sequences, with around a third observed a single time. Per the germline V gene, CDR1 is MNHEY and CDR2 is SVGEGT. Trimming left V 6 bases short and J 2 bases short, with 21 bases between. The length of the CDR3 is 17 residues. This chain links TRBV6-2 or TRBV6-3 with TRBJ2-3; D is undetermined. The sequenced sample was PBMCs from the stem cell graft donor, obtained from the stem cell graft. The clonotype originates from a human donor who donated a stem cell graft to a child with aplastic anemia. CDR3 protein: CASSILTFVTTTDTQYF. DNA for the CDR3: TGTGCCAGCAGCATCCTCACATTTGTGACCACCACAGATACGCAGTATTTT.